Sequencing of this T cell receptor beta chain was carried out in a study of blood T cell repertoires in COVID-19. Per the original data handling: From reference gene primer amplification, estimates of nucleated cell counts were derived. TCRdb's copy holds only in-frame clones and misses some; the assay was immunoSEQ multiplex PCR. V and J calls and clone size follow that table, whereas D and trimming were derived from the DNA. The data contain some 110,000 clones, around four fifths of them singletons. The trim removed 1 base at V and 11 bases at J, leaving 4 bases unmatched. This CDR3 is 14 amino acids long. Germline lookup yields CDR1 LNHDA and CDR2 SQIVND (reference sequence).

The rearrangement links TRBV19 to TRBJ2-3, with TRBD2 matching over 12 bases. Sequences were obtained from peripheral blood. The receptor was isolated from a man in his 60s with acute or convalescent COVID-19. The CDR3 here is CASSIALAGGMQYF. CDR3 DNA sequence: TGTGCCAGTAGTATAGCCCTAGCGGGAGGGATGCAGTATTTT.